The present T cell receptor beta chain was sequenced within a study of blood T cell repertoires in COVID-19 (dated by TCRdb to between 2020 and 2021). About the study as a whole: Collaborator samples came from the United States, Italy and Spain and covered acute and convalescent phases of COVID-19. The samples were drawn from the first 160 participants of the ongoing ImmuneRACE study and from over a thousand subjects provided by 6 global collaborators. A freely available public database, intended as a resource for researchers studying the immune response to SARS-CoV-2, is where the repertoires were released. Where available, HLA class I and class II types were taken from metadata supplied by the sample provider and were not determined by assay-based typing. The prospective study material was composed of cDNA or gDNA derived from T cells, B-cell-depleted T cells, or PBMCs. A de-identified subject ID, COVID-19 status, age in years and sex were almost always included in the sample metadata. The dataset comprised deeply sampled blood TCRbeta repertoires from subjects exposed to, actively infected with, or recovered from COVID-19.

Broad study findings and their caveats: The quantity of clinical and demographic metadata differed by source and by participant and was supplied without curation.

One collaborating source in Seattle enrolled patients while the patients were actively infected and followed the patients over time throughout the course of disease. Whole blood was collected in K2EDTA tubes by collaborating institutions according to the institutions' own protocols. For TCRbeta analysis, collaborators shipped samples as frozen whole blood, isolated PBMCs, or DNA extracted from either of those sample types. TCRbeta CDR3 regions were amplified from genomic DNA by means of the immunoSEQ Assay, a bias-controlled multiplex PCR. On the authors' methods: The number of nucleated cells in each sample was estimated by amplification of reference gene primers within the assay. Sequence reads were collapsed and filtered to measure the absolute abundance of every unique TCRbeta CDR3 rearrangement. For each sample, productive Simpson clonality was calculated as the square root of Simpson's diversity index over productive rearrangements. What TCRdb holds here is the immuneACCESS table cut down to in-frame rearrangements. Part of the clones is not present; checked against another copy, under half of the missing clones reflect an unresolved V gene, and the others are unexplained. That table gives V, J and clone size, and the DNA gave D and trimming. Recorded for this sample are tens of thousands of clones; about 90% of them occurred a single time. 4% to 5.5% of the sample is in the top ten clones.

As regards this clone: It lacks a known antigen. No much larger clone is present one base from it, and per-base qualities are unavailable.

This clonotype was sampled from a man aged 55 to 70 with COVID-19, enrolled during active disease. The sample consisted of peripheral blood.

The CDR3 reads as follows: CASRSGTDNTEAFF. The sequenced DNA is TGTGCCAGCAGATCCGGGACAGACAACACTGAAGCTTTCTTT. The chain is encoded by TRBV2 joined to TRBJ1-1, with TRBD1 identical over 7 junction bases. Based on the germline V gene, the CDR1 and CDR2 sequences are SNHLY and FYNNEI. Compared with germline, V lacks 6 bases and J lacks 2 bases; bases without a gene match: 6. Taken from cysteine to phenylalanine, the CDR3 has 14 residues. This entry keeps only the CDR3 DNA: 42 bases, framed from base 1.